This T cell receptor (beta chain) was sequenced during a study of blood T cell repertoires in COVID-19 (dated by TCRdb to the early 2020s). Regarding the study in general: Collaborator samples came from the United States, Italy and Spain and covered acute and convalescent phases of COVID-19. The material from the prospective study consisted of cDNA or gDNA derived from T cells, B-cell-depleted T cells, or PBMCs. The dataset comprised deeply sampled blood TCRbeta repertoires from subjects exposed to, actively infected with, or recovered from COVID-19. The repertoires were released in a freely available public database meant as a resource for research on the immune response to SARS-CoV-2. The samples were drawn from two sources: the first 160 participants of the ongoing ImmuneRACE study, and 950 to 1,500 subjects contributed by 6 global collaborators. Nearly every sample came with metadata listing a de-identified subject ID, COVID-19 status, age in years and sex. Where available, HLA class I and class II types were obtained from metadata supplied by the sample provider rather than from assay-based typing.

Enrolling through a virtual design, the prospective study's participants ranged in age from about 18 to 100 years and lived across 20 to 25 United States geographic areas. In the prospective study, participants were assigned to cohorts based on the clinical history participants reported in a screening survey and a study questionnaire. Recovered participants in ImmuneRACE Cohort 3 were defined by two consecutive negative NP/OP PCR tests, clearance by a healthcare professional, or resolution of symptoms. Mobile phlebotomists in the prospective study collected whole blood, serum and a nasopharyngeal or oropharyngeal swab from every participant. Participants in the prospective study had the option to provide additional blood draws and questionnaires over an approximately 2-month period. Prospective study blood samples were shipped either frozen or at room temperature before DNA extraction. With regard to this clone: No antigen is known for it. No base quality information exists; no much larger clone differs at one position.

Paper-wide results and their limitations: Clinical and demographic metadata were provided uncurated, with the amount varying by source and participant.

TCRbeta CDR3 regions were amplified from genomic DNA using the immunoSEQ Assay, a bias-controlled multiplex PCR. For the original study's pipeline: Nucleated cell counts per sample were estimated from amplification of reference gene primers within the assay. To quantify the absolute abundance of each unique TCRbeta CDR3 rearrangement, sequence reads were collapsed and filtered. Productive Simpson clonality was computed per sample as the square root of Simpson's diversity index over productive rearrangements. TCRdb retrieved this table from immuneACCESS and kept in-frame rearrangements only. Not all clones are present; in checked studies, unresolved V genes account for under half, and no reason is known for the remainder. The D gene and trimming were derived from the DNA, and the V and J assignments and clone size from that table. The sample table records some 340,000 clones; around 87% of these occur just once. The ten largest clones take up roughly 5% of the sample.

Deletion took 1 base off V and 9 bases off J, with a span of 10 bases between the germline ends. The CDR3 sequence holds 14 residues, the cysteine and phenylalanine included. The retained sequence is limited to the CDR3, 42 bases, with the frame set at the first base. Looking up the germline V gene yields CDR1 SGHAT and CDR2 FQNNGV. This sequence originates from a woman in her thirties who had recovered from COVID-19. The sample taken for sequencing was PBMCs or T cells enriched from blood (not recorded which). The sequence is built from TRBV11-2 and TRBJ1-6; D gene: possibly TRBD1, on 5 matching bases. The CDR3 region reads CASSLVQGTSPLHF. The nucleotide sequence reads TGTGCCAGCAGCTTAGTGCAGGGAACTTCACCCCTCCACTTT.